Each of the 28 T cell receptor beta chains below was sequenced from the same sample in a study of human T cells and chemical hapten exposure. Each CDR3 protein is one row after TCRdb ran MiXCR on the RACE reads. The sample lists 75,000 to 95,000 distinct CDR3 sequences; roughly 9.6% were seen once. Sample time point: patch test 2, 6 weeks after DPC sensitization. Documented treatment: therapeutic diphenylcyclopropenone sensitization with weekly scalp DPC. Source: whole blood, taken in connection with sensitization to the hapten diphenylcyclopropenone (DPC). The receptors were gathered from a middle-aged man with alopecia areata. Some clones in this sample may be carry-over from other donors' samples.

This clonotype was detected only a few times. This rearrangement joins TRBV7-2 to TRBJ2-7; D remains unclear. V shed 1 base and J shed 2 bases, with 12 bases lying between them. The germline CDR1 and CDR2 sequences are SGHTA and FQGNSA. This CDR3 contains 15 residues. The CDR3 bases are TGTGCCAGCAGCTTAGGGGGAACCGTGACCTACGAGCAGTACTTC. Amino acids: CASSLGGTVTYEQYF.

The chain links TRBV7-8 to TRBJ2-1, with 14 bases aligning to TRBD2. CDR3 length: 18 residues. The germline gives CDR1 SGHVS, CDR2 FQNEAQ. V dropped 1 base and J dropped 9; count of bases not matched to a gene: 11. The CDR3 spells CASSLVGGTSGSGGEQFF. In DNA form, the CDR3 reads TGTGCCAGCAGCTTAGTTGGGGGGACTAGCGGGAGCGGAGGTGAGCAGTTCTTC.

The rearrangement links TRBV7-2 to TRBJ2-3; 7 bases fit TRBD2. The junction had 7 bases not matched to a gene; V was cut back by 2 bases and J by 2 bases. This CDR3 region has 16 residues. Looked up from germline, CDR1 is SGHTA and CDR2 is FQGNSA. The CDR3 nucleotides read TGTGCCAGCAGCTTACGCGGGGGAATTGACACAGATACGCAGTATTTT. Its translation: CASSLRGGIDTDTQYF.

This chain links TRBV20-1 with TRBJ2-3, with 10 positions matching TRBD2. Germline V CDR1 and CDR2: DFQATT, SNEGSKA (reference sequence). This CDR3 is 16 amino acids long. V shed 2 bases, J shed 4 bases, and the junction held 9 bases outside the gene matches. The CDR3: CSARFGTSGISDTQYF. DNA of the CDR3: TGCAGTGCTAGATTTGGTACTAGCGGGATCTCAGATACGCAGTATTTT.

This chain uses TRBV7-2 with TRBJ2-7, with D uncertain. From germline, CDR1 is SGHTA and CDR2 FQGNSA. The CDR3 consists of 14 residues. V was pared by 2 bases and J by 6 bases, with 14 bases between. The CDR3 nucleotides read TGTGCCAGCAGCTTATACCCCCGGCGTGTCGAGCAGTACTTC. Its translation is CASSLYPRRVEQYF.

The V gene is TRBV6-1, the J gene TRBJ1-3; D is unclear. Trimming removed 6 bases from V and 2 bases from J, with 17 bases in between. There are 16 residues in the CDR3. The germline CDR1 and CDR2 sequences are MNHNS and SASEGT. CDR3 nucleotides: TGTGCCAGCAGGCCGCTCGTCAAGCGTGCTGGAAACACCATATATTTT. The encoded protein is CASRPLVKRAGNTIYF.

This clonotype was seen many times. CDR3 nucleotide sequence: TGTGCCAGCAGCTCCCTCGGGCAGGGGGAAAGCAATCAGCCCCAGCATTTT. Translated: CASSSLGQGESNQPQHF. The chain has TRBV13 and TRBJ1-5; 7 positions agree with TRBD1. Germline loops: CDR1 PRHDT, CDR2 FYEKMQ (reference sequence). With V trimmed by 4 bases and J by 1 base, 10 bases remained unmatched. The CDR3 consists of 17 residues. Full variable domain (missing parts from reference TRBV13 and TRBJ1-5): AAGVIQSPRHLIKEKRETATLKCYPIPRHDTVYWYQQGPGQDPQFLISFYEKMQSDKGSIPDRFSAQQFSDYHSELNMSSLELGDSALYFCASSSLGQGESNQPQHFGDGTRLSIL.

This clonotype showed up many times. The rearrangement joins TRBV7-2 to TRBJ1-5, with D unresolved. CDR1 is SGHTA, CDR2 FQGNSA, per germline. V lost 2 bases, J lost 7 bases, and 9 bases lay in between. This CDR3 comprises 13 residues. CDR3 DNA sequence: TGTGCCAGCAGCTTAAAATTTGACCAGCCCCAGCATTTT. Protein product: CASSLKFDQPQHF.

The gene calls are TRBV4-2 and TRBJ2-2; 11 bases match TRBD2. The CDR3 totals 16 residues. J was trimmed by 3 bases and V by 1 base; bases with no gene match: 1. CDR1 and CDR2 (germline): LGHNA, YNFKEQ. The CDR3 DNA is TGTGCCAGCAGCCAAGGGGGACTAGCGGACACCGGGGAGCTGTTTTTT. It is translated as CASSQGGLADTGELFF.

The chain employs TRBV7-2 and TRBJ2-3; D call uncertain. Germline V gene data show CDR1 as SGHTA and CDR2 as FQGNSA. Trimming stripped 5 bases from V and 6 bases from J, with 9 bases between. The CDR3 has 12 amino acids. This CDR3 is CASSRWSDTQYF. DNA of the CDR3: TGTGCCAGCAGCAGGTGGTCGGATACGCAGTATTTT.

The chain's CDR3 is CASSGDRGNQPQHF. For the CDR3, the DNA is TGTGCCAGCAGTGGTGACAGGGGCAATCAGCCCCAGCATTTT. The chain links TRBV12-3 or TRBV12-4 to TRBJ1-5, with TRBD1 matching over 7 bases. This CDR3 comprises 14 residues. Germline trimming cut 5 bases from V and 2 bases from J; bases unmatched to any gene: 3.

This clonotype was found a few times. The rearrangement uses TRBV28 and TRBJ2-3, with D maybe TRBD2 (6 bases). The length of the CDR3 is 14 residues. Looked up from germline, CDR1 is MDHEN and CDR2 is SYDVKM. Trimming took off 2 bases at V and 5 bases at J, with 11 bases between the two ends. For the CDR3, the DNA is TGTGCCAGCAGTTTAGTTAGCGGCCAAGATACGCAGTATTTT. Its translation is CASSLVSGQDTQYF.

The chain recombines TRBV29-1 with TRBJ1-1; no clear D. Germline V CDR1 and CDR2: SQVTM, ANQGSEA. Trimming took off 6 bases at V and 1 base at J, with 9 bases between the two ends. This CDR3 region has 12 residues. The CDR3 DNA reads TGCAGCGTAGAAATTGAGAACACTGAAGCTTTCTTT. Protein sequence: CSVEIENTEAFF.

This clonotype was seen repeatedly, ten times or more. The genes are TRBV11-1 and TRBJ1-2, with a weak D call TRBD1 (5 bases). V shed 3 bases and J shed 4 bases, with 12 bases lying between them. The CDR3 contains 14 residues. CDR1 and CDR2 from the germline V gene are SGHAT and FQDESV (reference sequence). The CDR3 sequence is CASSFSQGGYGYTF. The CDR3 nucleotides read TGTGCCAGCAGCTTTAGCCAGGGCGGCTATGGCTACACCTTC.

This clonotype was observed at least ten times. V is TRBV6-5 and J is TRBJ2-3; a possible D gene is TRBD1 (5 bases). Germline V lookup: CDR1 MNHEY, CDR2 SVGAGI. The CDR3 has 14 residues. V was pared by 6 bases and J by 0 bases, with 10 bases between. The CDR3 nucleotides are TGTGCCAGCAGGGCGACAGCTAGCACAGATACGCAGTATTTT. It yields the protein CASRATASTDTQYF.

This clonotype appeared a few times. The chain employs TRBV6-2 or TRBV6-3 and TRBJ2-1; 11 positions agree with TRBD2. V lost 8 bases and J lost 5; bases outside the gene matches: 5. The CDR3 sequence is 14 residues long. Germline V gene lookup returns CDR1 MNHEY and CDR2 SVGEGT. CDR3 protein: CASCSGRAHNEQFF. As DNA, the CDR3 is TGTGCCAGCTGTAGCGGGAGGGCCCACAATGAGCAGTTCTTC.

The chain combines TRBV12-3 or TRBV12-4 with TRBJ2-4, with 9 bases matching TRBD1. This CDR3 spans 13 amino acids. Germline trimming cut 5 bases from V and 8 bases from J; bases unmatched to any gene: 4. Here the CDR3 reads CASSLRQGDIQYF. In DNA, the CDR3 is TGTGCCAGCAGTCTACGACAGGGGGACATTCAGTACTTC.

There are many counts of this clonotype. The chain joins TRBV6-5 to TRBJ2-5, with D perhaps TRBD2 (5 bases). This CDR3 spans 13 amino acids. Germline V gene data show CDR1 as MNHEY and CDR2 as SVGAGI. Trimming took off 6 bases at V and 7 bases at J, with 15 bases between the two ends. The CDR3 loop is CASSRERSGTQYF. The CDR3 DNA reads TGTGCCAGCAGCCGGGAACGTTCAGGGACCCAGTACTTC.

This clonotype came up many times. The rearrangement uses TRBV7-2 and TRBJ2-3; 8 positions agree with TRBD1. This CDR3 comprises 17 residues. The V segment lost 5 bases and the J segment 0 bases; nucleotides outside the gene matches: 10. Germline CDR1 SGHTA, CDR2 FQGNSA. In DNA form, the CDR3 reads TGTGCCAGCAGCAAGCCCATAGACAGGGGTAGCACAGATACGCAGTATTTT. Translated: CASSKPIDRGSTDTQYF. Complete variable domain (other parts from reference TRBV7-2 and TRBJ2-3): GAGVSQSPSNKVTEKGKDVELRCDPISGHTALYWYRQSLGQGLEFLIYFQGNSAPDKSGLPSDRFSAERTGGSVSTLTIQRTQQEDSAVYLCASSKPIDRGSTDTQYFGPGTRLTVL.

This clonotype has just a few counts. The chain joins TRBV24-1 to TRBJ2-1, with 8 bases lining up with TRBD1. Germline V lookup: CDR1 KGHDR, CDR2 SFDVKD. The CDR3 is 15 residues long. The V and J ends lost 2 bases and 3 bases, in that order; junction bases with no gene match: 2. CDR3 DNA: TGTGCCACCAGTGATTCACAGGGGGGCTACAATGAGCAGTTCTTC. Its translation: CATSDSQGGYNEQFF.

This clonotype was detected a few times. V and J are TRBV6-2 or TRBV6-3 and TRBJ1-1, with D unresolved. Per germline, CDR1 MNHEY and CDR2 SVGEGT. The CDR3 runs to 14 residues. Trimming removed 5 bases from V and 0 bases from J, with 10 bases in between. The CDR3 DNA reads as TGTGCCAGCAGTCTGGCGGGGATGAACACTGAAGCTTTCTTT. This gives the protein CASSLAGMNTEAFF.

The chain uses TRBV27 and TRBJ2-7, with 9 nucleotides matching TRBD1. The CDR3 loop spans 14 amino acids. The V segment lost 5 bases and the J segment 6 bases; nucleotides outside the gene matches: 8. The germline gives CDR1 MNHEY, CDR2 SMNVEV (reference sequence). CDR3 sequence (DNA): TGTGCCAGCAGTACAGGGGGCTGGCCGCCCGAGCAGTACTTC. This sequence encodes CASSTGGWPPEQYF.

This clonotype was detected a few times. The chain links TRBV12-3 or TRBV12-4 to TRBJ2-4, with D maybe TRBD2 (5 bases). Trimming removed 7 bases at V and 8 bases at J, with 12 bases between. The CDR3 runs to 12 residues. CDR3 DNA: TGTGCCAGCACTCGGACTTGGGACATTCAGTACTTC. Translation: CASTRTWDIQYF.

This clonotype was found a few times. The rearrangement joins TRBV20-1 to TRBJ1-3; D possibly corresponds to TRBD1 (5 bases). Germline V lookup: CDR1 DFQATT, CDR2 SNEGSKA (reference sequence). The CDR3 has 12 amino acids. The V gene lost 3 bases and the J gene lost 4 bases, with 7 bases spanning the gap. CDR3 protein: CSARTVGNTIYF. CDR3 nucleotides: TGCAGTGCTAGGACAGTAGGAAACACCATATATTTT.

This clonotype was counted only a few times. V and J are TRBV28 and TRBJ2-3; D not resolved. The CDR3 consists of 16 residues. Germline CDR1 reads MDHEN; CDR2 reads SYDVKM. V was shortened by 7 bases and J by 0 bases, with 17 bases between the two germline ends. CDR3 loop: CASTRRLHPSTDTQYF. The DNA of the CDR3 is TGTGCCAGCACCCGGCGGCTCCACCCTAGCACAGATACGCAGTATTTT.

This clonotype was found many times. The chain links TRBV12-3 or TRBV12-4 to TRBJ1-2; 10 bases are shared with TRBD1. The V gene end was trimmed by 6 bases and the J gene end by 3 bases; junction bases not matched to a gene: 1. This CDR3 is 13 amino acids long. The CDR3 region has the DNA TGTGCCAGCAGAGGACAGGGGGACTATGGCTACACCTTC. It is translated as CASRGQGDYGYTF.

There are a few counts of this clonotype. V usage is TRBV28 and J usage is TRBJ1-5, with D possibly being TRBD1 (5 bases). Per the germline V gene, CDR1 is MDHEN and CDR2 is SYDVKM. This CDR3 contains 16 residues. V was pared by 7 bases and J by 9 bases, with 25 bases between. This chain's CDR3 is CASIPGLRPAGRPQHF. DNA for the CDR3: TGTGCCAGCATCCCAGGGCTACGGCCCGCCGGACGGCCCCAGCATTTT.

The sample holds many counts of this clonotype. This chain links TRBV6-1 with TRBJ2-7; D is possibly TRBD1 (6 bases). Germline-derived CDR1 and CDR2 are MNHNS and SASEGT. This CDR3 is built from 13 residues. Trimming removed 6 bases at V and 3 bases at J, with 12 bases between. The DNA of the CDR3 is TGTGCCAGCAGCCTACAGGGCTACTACGAGCAGTACGTC. Its translation is CASSLQGYYEQYV.